Reported below is one T cell receptor (beta chain). The antigen it recognizes is unknown. No base quality information exists; no much larger clone differs at one position. The data stem from a study of T cells in Graves' hyperthyroidism and ophthalmopathy (dated by TCRdb to the late 2010s). Background for the entire study: Peripheral blood was collected at initial diagnosis, before any treatment. TCR V-J signatures able to tell the groups apart were searched for in a discovery cohort of approximately 95 patients, of whom around 43 had Graves' ophthalmopathy and around 57 had stable Graves' hyperthyroidism. Prospective prediction of ophthalmopathy was tested in an independent validation cohort consisting of 18 to 20 hyperthyroidism patients and around 16 patients who later progressed to ophthalmopathy. The 100 or so discovery patients were randomly split 7:3 into training and test sets. In roughly six Graves' hyperthyroidism patients, the study also compared T-cell repertoires from thyroid tissue with T-cell repertoires from blood. Once sampling was done, hyperthyroidism patients were given methimazole at a starting dose of 30 mg daily, whereas ophthalmopathy patients were given high-dose intravenous methylprednisolone. The paper describes TCR Vbeta CDR3 sequencing of around 140 peripheral blood samples, made up of 40 to 45 ophthalmopathy patients, 70 to 75 hyperthyroidism patients and some 17 progressor patients. Study-wide findings and limitations: No statistical method was used to fix the sample size in advance, and group allocation was not hidden from the investigators. Blood samples also contained most of the expanded thyroid clonotypes (frequency above 0.001), which suggests that blood repertoires may reflect thyroid immune responses. A 13 V-J signature model separated ophthalmopathy from stable hyperthyroidism, with around 90% sensitivity and 81.08% specificity in cross-validation and 80%/75% in testing. In validation, the model predicted progression to ophthalmopathy with 60% to 71% sensitivity and about 73% specificity, a median of 6.5 months before onset.

Ophthalmopathy patients had moderately to severely active disease, Clinical Activity Score of at least 3, NOSPECS grade of at least 4, and duration under 3 months. The study excluded patients with uncontrolled infections, other autoimmune diseases, pregnancy or lactation. Diagnoses relied on clinical symptoms, serum thyroxine and TRAb, thyroid ultrasound and orbital computed tomography. Ficoll-Paque density gradient centrifugation was used to isolate PBMCs from approximately 10 ml of fresh peripheral blood. Total RNA was extracted using Trizol reagent, and RNA quality was assessed on an Agilent 2100 Bioanalyzer. CDR1 and CDR2 are read off the germline V gene (reference sequence) as DFQATT and SNEGSKA. V loses 4 bases at its end and J loses 4 bases; junction bases beyond the gene matches: 6. Including the terminal cysteine and phenylalanine, the CDR3 comprises 15 residues. The only DNA kept is the CDR3, 45 bases in frame from the first base.

The TCR beta CDR3 regions were amplified from the RNA transcripts. The TCR CDR3 was subjected to a first round of RT-PCR using the HTBI primer set and the Qiagen OneStep RT-PCR kit. Libraries were constructed in a second round of multiplex PCR, after which size selection and purification were performed. Sequencing of the libraries was done on an Illumina HiSeq2000 using paired-end 100 bp reads. Per the original workflow: SOAPnuke was used to process the raw data, throwing out any read that contained adapters or uncalled bases, had a mean Phred below 15, or lacked an exact constant-primer or identifier match. COPE v1.2.5 was used to merge the high-quality paired reads, and each unique nucleotide sequence was defined as a clonotype. Clonotypes were aligned to IMGT TRBV, TRBD and TRBJ reference segments using MiTCR v1.1. Only V-J combinations with frequency above 0.0001, covering 99% to 99.2% of repertoires, were analysed. The TCS score was defined as the ratio of F50 (clonal expansion) to E x V (chaos), calculated using BLOSUM62-based TCRdist between CDR3 peptides within each V-J. Welch's t-statistics and random forest reduced roughly 530 V-J features to about 12, which were used in a naive Bayes classifier (R e1071). In TCRdb, the public reads were trimmed at Q25 with fastp and aligned with MiXCR, with productive beta chains retained. CDR3 protein duplicates are merged, each entry listing the most common genes and DNA. The V and J calls were determined by TCRdb, not by the authors. The sample data list over 450,000 distinct CDR3 sequences, and 15% to 20% of these were observed just once. The top ten clonotypes cover 15% to 20% of the sample.

The TCR sequence derives from a woman under 30 with Graves' ophthalmopathy. The sequence is built from TRBV20-1 and TRBJ2-3; TRBD1 agrees with 12 junctional bases. Sequenced material: blood. The CDR3 region reads CSAIPGTGGADTQYF. Read as DNA, the sequence is TGCAGTGCTATCCCCGGGACAGGGGGCGCAGATACGCAGTATTTT.